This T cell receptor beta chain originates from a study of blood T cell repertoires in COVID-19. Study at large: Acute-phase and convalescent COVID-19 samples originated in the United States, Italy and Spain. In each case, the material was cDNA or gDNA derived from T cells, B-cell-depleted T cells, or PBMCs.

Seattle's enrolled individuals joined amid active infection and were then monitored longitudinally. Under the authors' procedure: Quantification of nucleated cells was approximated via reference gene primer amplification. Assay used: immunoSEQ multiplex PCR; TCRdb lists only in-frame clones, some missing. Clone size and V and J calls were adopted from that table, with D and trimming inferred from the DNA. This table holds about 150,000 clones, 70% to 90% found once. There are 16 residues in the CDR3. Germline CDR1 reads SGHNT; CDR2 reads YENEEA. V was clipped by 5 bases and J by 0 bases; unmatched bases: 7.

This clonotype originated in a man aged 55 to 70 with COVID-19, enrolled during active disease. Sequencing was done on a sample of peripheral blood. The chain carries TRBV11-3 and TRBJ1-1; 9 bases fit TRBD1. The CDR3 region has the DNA TGTGCCAGCAGCGCCGGGACAGGGATTATGAACACTGAAGCTTTCTTT. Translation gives CASSAGTGIMNTEAFF. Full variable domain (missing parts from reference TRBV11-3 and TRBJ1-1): EAGVVQSPRYKIIEKKQPVAFWCNPISGHNTLYWYLQNLGQGPELLIRYENEEAVDDSQLPKDRFSAERLKGVDSTLKIQPAELGDSAVYLCASSAGTGIMNTEAFFGQGTRLTVV.